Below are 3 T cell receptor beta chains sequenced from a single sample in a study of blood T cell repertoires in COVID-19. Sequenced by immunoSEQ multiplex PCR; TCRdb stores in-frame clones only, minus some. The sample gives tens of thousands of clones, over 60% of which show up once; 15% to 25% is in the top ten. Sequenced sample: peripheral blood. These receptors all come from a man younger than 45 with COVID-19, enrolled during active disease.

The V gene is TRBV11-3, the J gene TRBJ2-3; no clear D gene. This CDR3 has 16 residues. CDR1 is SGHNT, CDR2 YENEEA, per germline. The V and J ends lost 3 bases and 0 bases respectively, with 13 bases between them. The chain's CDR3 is CASSFSLLASTDTQYF. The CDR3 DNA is TGTGCCAGCAGCTTCTCTTTATTGGCTAGCACAGATACGCAGTATTTT.

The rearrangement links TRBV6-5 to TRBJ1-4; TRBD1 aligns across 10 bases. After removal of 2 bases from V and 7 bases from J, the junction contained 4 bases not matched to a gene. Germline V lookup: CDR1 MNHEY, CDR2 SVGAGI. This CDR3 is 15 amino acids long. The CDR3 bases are TGTGCCAGCAGTTACGTGACAGGGGGCTCTGAAAAACTGTTTTTT. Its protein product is CASSYVTGGSEKLFF.

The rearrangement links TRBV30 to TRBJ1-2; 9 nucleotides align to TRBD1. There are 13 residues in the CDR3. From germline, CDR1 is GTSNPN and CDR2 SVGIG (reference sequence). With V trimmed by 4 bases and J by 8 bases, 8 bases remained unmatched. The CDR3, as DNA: TGTGCCTGGATAGAACAGGGGGCAAGGGGCTACACCTTC. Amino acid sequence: CAWIEQGARGYTF.